These 19 T cell receptor beta chains were all obtained from the same sample, sequenced in a study of regulatory T cells in long-lasting Graves disease. TCR beta libraries were built with iRepertoire HTBI primers and Arm-PCR of CDR3 regions. MiXCR, applied by TCRdb to the multiplex PCR reads, yields one record per CDR3 protein. The sample has 350,000 to 450,000 distinct CDR3 sequences, around 20% seen once. Time point denoted: persistent/refractory GD, antithyroid drugs over 5 years with positive TRAb. The TCR library was made from RNA that had been extracted from PBMCs in TRIzol. The specimen comprised peripheral blood mononuclear cells (PBMCs), sampled when the disease was refractory, from a patient treated with antithyroid drugs. Receptors originate from a female donor with Graves disease.

V and J are TRBV7-9 and TRBJ2-3; the D gene is possibly TRBD2 (5 bases). CDR3 length: 13 amino acids. The V end was cut by 5 bases, the J end by 5 bases, with 11 bases between. Germline CDR1 SEHNR, CDR2 FQNEAQ (reference sequence). The DNA for the CDR3 is TGTGCCAGCAGCCCCTGGGCGGGAGATACGCAGTATTTT. Translation gives CASSPWAGDTQYF.

This clonotype was picked up many times. The chain couples TRBV20-1 to TRBJ2-7; 9 bases map to TRBD2. Germline trimming cut 4 bases from V and 1 base from J; bases unmatched to any gene: 8. This CDR3 region has 15 residues. Germline V gives CDR1 DFQATT, CDR2 SNEGSKA (reference sequence). The CDR3 is CSAKIAGAPSYEQYF. DNA of the CDR3: TGCAGTGCTAAGATAGCGGGAGCCCCATCCTACGAGCAGTACTTC.

The chain has TRBV7-2 and TRBJ2-7; 10 bases map to TRBD2. Germline V gene lookup returns CDR1 SGHTA and CDR2 FQGNSA. The CDR3 sequence is 15 residues long. After removal of 5 bases from V and 4 bases from J, the junction contained 8 bases not matched to a gene. The DNA of the CDR3 is TGTGCCAGCAGCCGTAAAGCGGGAGGGCCTTACGAGCAGTACTTC. This sequence encodes CASSRKAGGPYEQYF.

The chain couples TRBV12-3 or TRBV12-4 to TRBJ1-6; D uncertain. CDR3 length: 15 amino acids. Trimming took off 6 bases at V and 8 bases at J, with 17 bases between the two ends. CDR3 in DNA: TGTGCCAGCAGCCGTCTTAACACAAACCATTCACCCCTCCACTTT. This sequence encodes CASSRLNTNHSPLHF.

This clonotype turned up a few times. V gene TRBV28 combines with J gene TRBJ1-2, with D perhaps matching TRBD1 (6 bases). V lost 1 base and J lost 7, with 13 bases in between. Germline V gene lookup returns CDR1 MDHEN and CDR2 SYDVKM. The CDR3 loop spans 14 amino acids. The CDR3 sequence: CASSLYGGHGGYTF. As DNA, the CDR3 is TGTGCCAGCAGTTTATATGGGGGGCACGGTGGCTACACCTTC.

In its sample, this clonotype was seen many times. J is TRBJ1-1 and V is TRBV2; D is unresolved. The germline V gene has CDR1 SNHLY and CDR2 FYNNEI. The ends were cut back, 3 bases at V and 13 bases at J, with 18 bases in the middle. The length of the CDR3 is 13 residues. The CDR3 DNA reads TGTGCCAGCAGTGAGGAGCCACTTTCCCTGGGTTTCTTT. Its protein product is CASSEEPLSLGFF.

J is TRBJ1-1 and V is TRBV10-2; D not certain. V was clipped by 3 bases and J by 11 bases, with 13 bases between them. The CDR3 runs 12 residues. From germline, CDR1 is WSHSY and CDR2 SAAADI. The CDR3 DNA follows: TGCGCCAGCAGTGAATTGTCCCGCGGGGCTTTCTTT. As protein: CASSELSRGAFF.

This clonotype was observed a few times. The chain employs TRBV20-1 and TRBJ2-7; D is ambiguous. Between the trimmed V and J ends, which lost 1 base and 3 bases, there was a span of 22 bases. Per the germline V gene, CDR1 is DFQATT and CDR2 is SNEGSKA (reference sequence). This CDR3 is 17 amino acids long. CDR3 loop: CSARAKGIGDFGYEQYF. The CDR3 region has the DNA TGCAGTGCTAGAGCCAAAGGCATAGGAGACTTCGGCTACGAGCAGTACTTC.

As regards this clonotype: An end of the junction does not agree with germline; a read error may underlie this. The rearrangement links TRBV7-9 to TRBJ2-1; 8 bases align to TRBD2. This CDR3 region has 14 residues. Germline V lookup: CDR1 SEHNR, CDR2 FQNEAQ (reference sequence). The CDR3 coding sequence is TGTGCCGGCAGCTGGAGCGGGGGATACAATGAGCAGTTCTTC. Translated, it gives CAGSWSGGYNEQFF.

The rearrangement links TRBV7-2 to TRBJ2-3, with D maybe TRBD2 (6 bases). V dropped 5 bases and J dropped 5 bases, with 17 bases sitting between them. The length of the CDR3 is 15 residues. Germline V gene sequence: CDR1 SGHTA, CDR2 FQGNSA. The CDR3, as DNA: TGTGCCAGCAGCGAGAGGGACTGGCTCGAAGATACGCAGTATTTT. Translation gives CASSERDWLEDTQYF.

Ten or more counts support this clonotype. The chain couples TRBV3-1 to TRBJ1-1; the D is unclear. In germline, CDR1 is LGHDT, CDR2 YNNKEL (reference sequence). The CDR3 sequence is 14 residues long. The germline V and J ends were trimmed by 4 bases and 6 bases, with 15 bases remaining between them. The CDR3 reads CASSPHPKVAEAFF. The CDR3 region has the DNA TGTGCCAGCAGCCCCCATCCCAAGGTGGCTGAAGCTTTCTTT.

This clonotype appeared many times. The chain combines TRBV11-2 with TRBJ2-5; D uncertain. The CDR3 is made up of 15 amino acids. Germline CDR1 SGHAT, CDR2 FQNNGV. Trimming removed 1 base at V and 3 bases at J, with 12 bases between. In DNA, the CDR3 is TGTGCCAGCAGCTTAGTGCCCCCCCCCAAAGAGACCCAGTACTTC. This translates into CASSLVPPPKETQYF.

This clonotype has only a few counts. The rearrangement uses TRBV5-6 and TRBJ1-2; the D gene is possibly TRBD1 (6 bases). The V end was cut by 4 bases, the J end by 4 bases, with 17 bases between. In germline, CDR1 is SGHDT, CDR2 YYEEEE. This CDR3 contains 15 residues. This CDR3 is CASSRDKRGTYGYTF. CDR3 nucleotide sequence: TGTGCCAGCAGCCGGGATAAAAGGGGGACCTATGGCTACACCTTC.

In this sample, this clonotype turned up many times. The rearrangement uses TRBV11-2 and TRBJ1-1; D gene uncertain. Germline V gives CDR1 SGHAT, CDR2 FQNNGV. The CDR3 runs 13 residues. The V end lost 2 bases, the J end lost 3 bases, and 7 bases lay between the germline ends. The CDR3 DNA follows: TGTGCCAGCAGCTTATATGGGGACACTGAAGCTTTCTTT. Translating it yields CASSLYGDTEAFF.

The sample holds many counts of this clonotype. V gene TRBV27 combines with J gene TRBJ1-1; the D gene is possibly TRBD1 (6 bases). V was pared by 6 bases and J by 5 bases, with 10 bases between. Germline V lookup: CDR1 MNHEY, CDR2 SMNVEV (reference sequence). CDR3 length: 12 amino acids. The DNA for the CDR3 is TGTGCCAGCAGCCCAGACAGGACTGAAGCTTTCTTT. This codes for CASSPDRTEAFF.

The chain recombines TRBV28 with TRBJ1-4; D is possibly TRBD1 (5 bases). Trimming took off 5 bases at V and 6 bases at J, with 16 bases between the two ends. The CDR3 consists of 15 residues. Germline V gene sequence: CDR1 MDHEN, CDR2 SYDVKM. The CDR3 here is CASSVVLGGDEKLFF. In DNA form, the CDR3 reads TGTGCCAGCAGTGTTGTCCTCGGAGGGGATGAAAAACTGTTTTTT.

The J gene is TRBJ1-1, the V gene TRBV4-3, with 9 bases fitting TRBD1. CDR1 LGHNA and CDR2 YSLEER come from the germline V gene. This CDR3 spans 15 amino acids. Trimming removed 2 bases from V and 3 bases from J; junction bases left unmatched: 4. CDR3 in DNA: TGCGCCAGCAGCCAAACGACAGGGGGGGACACTGAAGCTTTCTTT. Translated, it gives CASSQTTGGDTEAFF.

This clonotype has ten or more counts. The chain links TRBV2 to TRBJ2-3, with 8 bases identical to TRBD2. V lost 11 bases to trimming and J lost 2 bases; unmatched junction nucleotides: 15. The CDR3 is 16 residues long. In germline, CDR1 is SNHLY, CDR2 FYNNEI. CDR3 bases: TGTGCCTCCGTCGCGGGAGGAGAGTGGGTCACAGATACGCAGTATTTT. Residues: CASVAGGEWVTDTQYF.

This clonotype was picked up a small number of times. V is TRBV6-1 and J is TRBJ2-2, with D maybe TRBD2 (6 bases). The CDR3 extends over 15 amino acids. Germline V gives CDR1 MNHNS, CDR2 SASEGT. Trimming shortened V by 5 bases and J by 9 bases, and 19 bases separated the two germline ends. The DNA of the CDR3 is TGTGCCAGCAGTCTCCGGGACTTGACCTTGAGGGAGCTGTTTTTT. The encoded protein is CASSLRDLTLRELFF.